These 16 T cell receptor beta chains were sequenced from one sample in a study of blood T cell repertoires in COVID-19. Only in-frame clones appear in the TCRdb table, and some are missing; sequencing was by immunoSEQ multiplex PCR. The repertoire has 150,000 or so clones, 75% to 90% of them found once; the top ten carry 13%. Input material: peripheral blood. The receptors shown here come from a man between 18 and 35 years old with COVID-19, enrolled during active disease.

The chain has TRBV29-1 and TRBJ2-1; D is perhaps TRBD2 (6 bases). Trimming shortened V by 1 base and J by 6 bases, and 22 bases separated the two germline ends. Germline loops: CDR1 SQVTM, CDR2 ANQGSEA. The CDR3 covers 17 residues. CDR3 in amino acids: CSVEGIWAREASNEQFF. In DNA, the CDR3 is TGCAGCGTTGAAGGGATCTGGGCCAGGGAGGCTTCCAATGAGCAGTTCTTC.

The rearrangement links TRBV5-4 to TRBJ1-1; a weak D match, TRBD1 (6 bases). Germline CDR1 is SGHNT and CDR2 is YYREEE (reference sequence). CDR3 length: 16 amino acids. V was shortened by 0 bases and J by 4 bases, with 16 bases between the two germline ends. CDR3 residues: CASSLGVTGLGTEAFF. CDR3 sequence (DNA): TGTGCCAGCAGCTTGGGGGTGACAGGCCTCGGCACTGAAGCTTTCTTT.

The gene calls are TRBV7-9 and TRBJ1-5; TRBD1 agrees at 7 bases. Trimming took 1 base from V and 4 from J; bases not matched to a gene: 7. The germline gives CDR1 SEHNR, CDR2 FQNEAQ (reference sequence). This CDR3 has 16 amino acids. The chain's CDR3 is CASSLEAGGWNQPQHF. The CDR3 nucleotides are TGTGCCAGCAGCTTAGAGGCAGGGGGTTGGAATCAGCCCCAGCATTTT.

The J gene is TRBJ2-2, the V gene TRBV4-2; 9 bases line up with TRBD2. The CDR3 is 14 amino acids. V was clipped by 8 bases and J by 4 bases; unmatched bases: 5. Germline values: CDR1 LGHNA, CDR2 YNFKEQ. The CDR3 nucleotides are TGTGCCAGCTGTATAGCGGGAGCCACCGGGGAGCTGTTTTTT. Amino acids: CASCIAGATGELFF.

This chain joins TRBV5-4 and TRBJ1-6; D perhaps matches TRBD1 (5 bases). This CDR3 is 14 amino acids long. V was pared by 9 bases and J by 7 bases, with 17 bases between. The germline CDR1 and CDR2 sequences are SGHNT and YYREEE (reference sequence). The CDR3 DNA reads TGTGCCACGGCTGGGTGGCAGGGAAATTCACCCCTCCACTTT. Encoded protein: CATAGWQGNSPLHF. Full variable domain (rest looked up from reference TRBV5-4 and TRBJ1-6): ETGVTQSPTHLIKTRGQQVTLRCSSQSGHNTVSWYQQALGQGPQFIFQYYREEENGRGNFPPRFSGLQFPNYSSELNVNALELDDSALYLCATAGWQGNSPLHFGNGTRLTVT.

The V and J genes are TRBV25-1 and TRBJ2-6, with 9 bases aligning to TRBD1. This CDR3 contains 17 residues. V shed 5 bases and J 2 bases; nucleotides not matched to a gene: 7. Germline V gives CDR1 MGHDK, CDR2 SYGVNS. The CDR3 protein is CASSLPGQGPGANVLTF. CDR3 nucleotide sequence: TGTGCCAGCAGTTTACCGGGACAGGGCCCTGGGGCCAACGTCCTGACTTTC.

The CDR3 reads CASSFSSSGANVLTF. CDR3 nucleotide sequence: TGCGCCAGCAGCTTCAGTTCTTCCGGGGCCAACGTCCTGACTTTC. The chain recombines TRBV5-1 with TRBJ2-6; D not certain. This CDR3 is built from 15 residues. CDR1 SGHRS and CDR2 YFSETQ come from the germline V gene. The ends were cut back, 2 bases at V and 4 bases at J, with 10 bases in the middle.

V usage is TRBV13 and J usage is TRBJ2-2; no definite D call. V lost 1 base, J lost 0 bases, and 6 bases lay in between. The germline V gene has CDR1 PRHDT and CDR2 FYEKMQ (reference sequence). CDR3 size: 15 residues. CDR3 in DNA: TGTGCCAGCAGCTTAGTAGTCGCGAACACCGGGGAGCTGTTTTTT. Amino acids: CASSLVVANTGELFF.

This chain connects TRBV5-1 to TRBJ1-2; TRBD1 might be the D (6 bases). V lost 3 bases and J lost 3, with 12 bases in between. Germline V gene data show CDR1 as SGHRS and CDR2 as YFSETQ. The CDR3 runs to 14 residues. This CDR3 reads CASSYQGSDYGYTF. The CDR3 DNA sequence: TGCGCCAGCAGCTATCAGGGGTCTGACTATGGCTACACCTTC.

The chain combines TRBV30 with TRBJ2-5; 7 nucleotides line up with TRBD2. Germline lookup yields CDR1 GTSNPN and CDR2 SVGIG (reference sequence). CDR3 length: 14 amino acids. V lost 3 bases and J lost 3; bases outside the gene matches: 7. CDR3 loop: CAWRPRAGKETQYF. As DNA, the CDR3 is TGTGCCTGGAGGCCACGAGCGGGGAAAGAGACCCAGTACTTC.

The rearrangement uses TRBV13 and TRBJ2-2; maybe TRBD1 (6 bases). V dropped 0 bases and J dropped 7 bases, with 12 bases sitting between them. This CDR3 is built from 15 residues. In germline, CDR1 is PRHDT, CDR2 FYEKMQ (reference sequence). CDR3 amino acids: CASSLGLGANGELFF. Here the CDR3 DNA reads TGTGCCAGCAGCTTAGGCCTGGGGGCTAACGGGGAGCTGTTTTTT.

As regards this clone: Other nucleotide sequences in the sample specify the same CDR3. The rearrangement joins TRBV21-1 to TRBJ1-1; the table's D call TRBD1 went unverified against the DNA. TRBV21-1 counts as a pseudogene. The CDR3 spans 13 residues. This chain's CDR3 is CASSARQGGASFF. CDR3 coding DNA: TGTGCCAGCAGCGCCCGACAGGGGGGGGCTTCTTTCTTT.

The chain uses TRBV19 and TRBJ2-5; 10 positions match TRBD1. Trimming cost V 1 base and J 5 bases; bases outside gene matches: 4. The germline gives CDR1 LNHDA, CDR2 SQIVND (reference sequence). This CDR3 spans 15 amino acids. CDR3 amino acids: CASSIGTGGFETQYF. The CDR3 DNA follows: TGTGCCAGTAGTATAGGGACAGGGGGTTTCGAGACCCAGTACTTC.

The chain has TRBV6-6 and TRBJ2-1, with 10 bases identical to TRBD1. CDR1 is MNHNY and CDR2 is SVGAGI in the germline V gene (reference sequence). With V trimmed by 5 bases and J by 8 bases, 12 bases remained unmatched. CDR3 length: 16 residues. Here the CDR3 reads CASSPAGTGVNDEQFF. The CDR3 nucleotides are TGTGCCAGCAGTCCCGCCGGGACAGGGGTGAACGATGAGCAGTTCTTC.

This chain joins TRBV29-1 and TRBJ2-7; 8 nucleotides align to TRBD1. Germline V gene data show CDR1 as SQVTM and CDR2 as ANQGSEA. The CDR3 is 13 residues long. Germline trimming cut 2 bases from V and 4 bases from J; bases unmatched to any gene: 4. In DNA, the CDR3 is TGCAGCGTTGAATGGCAGGGGGCTTACGAGCAGTACTTC. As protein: CSVEWQGAYEQYF.

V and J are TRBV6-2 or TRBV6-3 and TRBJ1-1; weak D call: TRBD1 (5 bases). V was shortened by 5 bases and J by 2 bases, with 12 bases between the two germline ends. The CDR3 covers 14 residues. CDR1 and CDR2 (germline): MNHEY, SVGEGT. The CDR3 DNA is TGTGCCAGCAGTCCAGGGTTCCTAAACACTGAAGCTTTCTTT. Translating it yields CASSPGFLNTEAFF.